This record looks at one T cell receptor beta chain sequence and its context. What antigen it recognizes has not been identified. Base qualities are not provided; no much larger clone lies one nucleotide away. The sample belongs to a study of cytomegalovirus exposure and HLA in healthy donors (dated by TCRdb to 2015 to 2018). Study-level background: An earlier analysis of some 600 of the donors reported about 260 Gb of sequence data and 117 million unique TCR beta sequences obtained from about 179 million T cells. The T cell repertoires of about 700 subjects were profiled by immunosequencing and related to cytomegalovirus serostatus. In a later genetic analysis, genome-wide SNP genotypes for about 55% of the 666 donors were used, and that subset was treated as a discovery cohort. Rather than using new phenotypic data, the later analysis identified candidate immune exposures from TCR beta sequences and from how often those sequences occurred across donors. Every discovery cohort repertoire had been produced on one sequencing platform. The genetic ancestry cluster associated with self-reported Caucasian donors included approximately 85% of the roughly 410 genotyped donors. In a later analysis, previously published TCR beta repertoires from 550 to 700 donors were re-analyzed and high-resolution HLA genotyping was added so that TCR occurrence patterns could be studied. Donor age, sex, ethnicity and CMV serostatus were compiled alongside the repertoire data. To predict cytomegalovirus infection status, the study combined high-throughput TCR immunosequencing, statistical association of individual TCRs with disease status, and machine learning. An earlier analysis of around 540 of the donors applied high-throughput TCR beta sequencing to assess whether each TCR beta V gene segment acted as functional or pseudogenic. About five DR-DQ haplotypes were handled as single units for association and clustering because linkage in the cohort was strong. The study aimed to test whether signatures of past pathogen exposure could be identified by cataloging public T cell receptors. Approximately 300 gigabases of sequencing data and around 90 million unique TCR sequences made up an early release that covered around 640 HLA-typed donors. Among several hundred genotyped donors of the cohort, an average of around 250,000 unique TCR beta nucleotide sequences was sequenced per donor, of which 15% to 20% were non-productive. Typing coverage varied by locus: about 629-640 donors for A, B, C, DRB1 and DQB1; around 560 for DQA1; approximately 570 for DPA1; approximately 490 for DPB1. Besides the first cohort of under 700 subjects, a separate validation cohort made up of roughly 130 different subjects was used. Class I and class II HLA loci were covered by the typing at four-digit resolution.

The germline ends are 16 bases apart after V is trimmed by 3 bases and J by 4 bases. The germline V gene (reference sequence) specifies LNHNV as CDR1 and YYDKDF as CDR2. The CDR3 has 15 amino acids, counting the end cysteine and phenylalanine. Only the CDR3 portion is preserved as DNA: 45 bases, with reading frame beginning at the first base. Libraries were made using the immunoSEQ multiplex PCR assay. For the multiplex PCR, a mixture combining 60 forward primers for TCR Vbeta segments and 13 reverse primers for TCR Jbeta segments was used. A multiplex PCR assay on genomic DNA amplified the CDR3 region of rearranged TCR beta genes. The Illumina HiSeq System was used to sequence the amplified TCR beta libraries as 87-base-pair reads. In the paper's pipeline: A later analysis counted tens of millions of unique TCR beta chains across the 690 or so repertoires, and some 11 million of these chains were shared by at least two donors. To remove PCR and sequencing errors, raw reads were error-corrected and collapsed into unique sequences using a nearest-neighbor algorithm that merged closely related sequences. To assign V, D and J gene segments, CDR3 sequences were aligned to IMGT reference sequences. For a sequence to be retained, a match of at least six nucleotides to both a V gene segment and a J gene segment was required. Rearrangements were called productive when the CDR3 lacked stop codons and stayed in frame with V and J; all others were non-productive. CDR3 was defined according to IMGT convention as the region running from the second conserved V-encoded cysteine to the conserved J-encoded phenylalanine. In an earlier analysis of approximately 590 of the donors, sequences lacking an unambiguous match to a single V gene segment were excluded. In an earlier analysis of 587 of the donors, V segments were called functional above 56.7% productive rearrangements and were called segregating when the between-donor standard deviation exceeded 5%. To diagnose cytomegalovirus status from the catalog of TCR beta chain sequences, a statistical classification framework was built. A later analysis assigned V and J genes by comparing TCR nucleotide sequences with IMGT/GENE-DB human TR gene sequences. The TCRdist pipeline was used in a later analysis to assign CDR3 sequences and most-parsimonious VDJ recombination scenarios. In a later analysis, each TCR beta chain was defined by its CDR3 amino acid sequence together with its V-gene family, and reads without a unique V-gene family were excluded. As a way to deal with suspected cross-contamination and a sequencing artifact, a later analysis dropped 450 to 700 nucleotide sequences that were highly shared and had low generation probability. For each public chain, a later analysis derived a clonal expansion index from normalized ranks of inferred template counts within each repertoire. In a later analysis, generation probabilities were computed with a VDJ recombination model fitted to out-of-frame rearrangements, and the resulting probabilities were checked against IGoR. In a later analysis, TCR-TCR, TCR-HLA and TCR-CMV co-occurrence was scored with hypergeometric tests, and a repertoire-size bias correction was applied to TCR pairs. False discovery rates were estimated in a later analysis by permuting HLA or CMV assignments 20 times. In a later analysis, co-occurring TCRs were grouped with DBSCAN, and TCRdist sequence similarity was added when clustering was performed within HLA-allele-positive subsets. Repertoires with fewer than 30,000 or more than 120,000 public chains, plus five repertoires with anomalous nucleotide sharing, were excluded from co-occurrence clustering. TCRdb carries this immuneACCESS record with in-frame sequences only. Its versions omit some clonotypes, under half of them owing to an unresolved V gene in the studies checked, with the rest unexplained. V, J and clone size derive from that table, while D and trimming were established from the DNA sequence. Counted in this sample were 95,000 to 150,000 clones; about 80% of them appeared once. Jointly, the top ten make up about 3.3% of the sample.

General findings and caveats noted by the study authors: A later analysis reported that several top co-occurrence clusters appeared linked to parvovirus B19, influenza, CMV and Epstein-Barr virus. This cohort had only TCR beta chains sequenced, and the lack of alpha or paired-chain data limited which features could be detected. Because counts were too low, about 18 rarely observed V segments, including chromosome 9 orphons, were excluded from the earlier analysis of some 540 of the donors. In a later analysis, HLA-associated TCR beta chains were found to be more clonally expanded and to have lower generation probabilities than equally common non-associated chains. According to a later analysis, TCR association rates differed among HLA loci, with DRB1 alleles showing the most associated TCRs and HLA-C alleles showing the fewest. HLA typing was unavailable for some donors at each locus, so association tests used only the typed subset. A few of the identified cytomegalovirus-associated TCR beta chains were confirmed in vitro to be specific for cytomegalovirus antigens. An earlier analysis of some 590 of the donors showed that most TCR beta V segments appeared in productive rearrangements either about 87% or about 30% of the time, which broadly matched IMGT annotations. The authors suggested that the approach could potentially be extended to other disease states and immunological phenotypes. A cluster of highly shared sequence variants was judged likely to be a technical artifact of the sequencing pipeline. In both the original and validation cohorts, the classifier was reported to diagnose cytomegalovirus status with high specificity and sensitivity. Roughly uniform sequencing depth across donors was assumed in presence/absence analyses, although this assumption may not hold. Some IMGT-functional V segments, including TRBV6-2 and TRBV6-3, could not be told apart with the 87-base-pair reads, so those segments were excluded. At a false discovery rate of 0.05, a later analysis linked some 18,000 TCR beta sequences to specific HLA alleles. In the study, around 150 TCR beta chains were listed as associated with cytomegalovirus. Strong co-occurrence of HLA alleles, especially DR and DQ, made assigning TCR associations to individual alleles difficult. Correlated functional status among segregating V segments might be attributable to linkage disequilibrium, but an unknown experimental factor could not be ruled out. While some public TCRs were present in many individuals, most TCR sequences turned up only very rarely across donors. Compared with the roughly 700-donor mean, donors in an Asian-associated ancestry cluster had fewer N-insertions in productive TCRs, according to a later genetic analysis. A further reported finding was that TCR beta sequences accurately predicted the HLA-A and HLA-B alleles for most subjects in the first cohort. An association between a missense DCLRE1C variant and V-gene and J-gene trimming of TCR beta chains was found in a later genetic analysis and replicated in an independent cohort. For the cohort, immune exposure information was limited to CMV serostatus. According to a later analysis, most CMV-associated TCR beta chains appeared to be HLA-restricted, and the HLA associations seemed to be driven largely by CMV exposure.

The cohort was made up of about 670 healthy bone marrow donors. At the time of sampling, all cohort members were nominally healthy, though unrecorded immune exposures were likely present. The donor was CMV seronegative and belonged to the group of 350 or so seronegative cohort members. Every donor gave a peripheral blood sample, and the peripheral blood mononuclear cells from that sample were used for TCR beta sequencing. The Qiagen DNeasy Blood Extraction Kit was used to extract genomic DNA from the blood cell samples. Material for sequencing was PBMCs. This TCR was recovered from a woman between 50 and 59 years old in good health and CMV-seronegative. Here the chain combines TRBV15 and TRBJ2-7; no confident D gene assignment can be made. The encoded CDR3 is CATSSMQAPMYEQYF. The bases read TGTGCCACCAGCAGCATGCAGGCCCCCATGTACGAGCAGTACTTC.